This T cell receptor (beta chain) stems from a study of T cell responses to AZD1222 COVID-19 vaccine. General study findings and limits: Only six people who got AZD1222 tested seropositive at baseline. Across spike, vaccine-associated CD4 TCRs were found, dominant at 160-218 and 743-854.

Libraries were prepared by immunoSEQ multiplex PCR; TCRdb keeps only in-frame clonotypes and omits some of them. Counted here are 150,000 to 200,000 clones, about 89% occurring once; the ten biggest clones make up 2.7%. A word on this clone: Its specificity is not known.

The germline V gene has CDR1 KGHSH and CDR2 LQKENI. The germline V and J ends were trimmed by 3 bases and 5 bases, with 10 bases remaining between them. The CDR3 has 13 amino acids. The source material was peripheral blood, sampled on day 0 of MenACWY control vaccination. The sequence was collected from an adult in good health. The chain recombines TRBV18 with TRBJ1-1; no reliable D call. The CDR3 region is CASSPSEGTEAFF. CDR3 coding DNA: TGTGCCAGCTCACCCTCCGAAGGGACTGAAGCTTTCTTT.